This record concerns one TCR beta chain sequence. This specimen belongs to a study of blood T cell repertoires in COVID-19. Looking at the study overall: Sites in the United States, Italy and Spain provided acute and convalescent COVID-19 samples.

Some clones are missing from TCRdb's copy, which holds only in-frame ones; the method was immunoSEQ multiplex PCR. Of roughly 360,000 clones listed, roughly four fifths were seen once; the top ten hold about 5.4%. The study drew participants aged about 18 to 89 years from some 25 US areas. Cohort assignment relied on participant-reported clinical history. Germline-derived CDR1 and CDR2 are DFQATT and SNEGSKA (reference sequence). Trimming at V came to 3 bases and at J to 2 bases, leaving 1 base not matched to a gene. The CDR3 runs to 13 residues. Sequencing was performed on PBMCs or T cells enriched from blood (not recorded which). This clonotype was sampled from a woman aged 45-65 years who had recovered from COVID-19. V and J are TRBV20-1 and TRBJ2-1; TRBD1 matches 7 bases. CDR3 protein: CSASQGAYNEQFF. CDR3 in DNA: TGCAGTGCTAGTCAGGGGGCCTACAATGAGCAGTTCTTC.